This T cell receptor beta chain was captured by sequencing in a study of blood T cells in healthy people across ages. Germline CDR1 reads SGHTA; CDR2 reads FQGTGA. The CDR3 has 13 amino acids. Trimming took off 1 base at V and 7 bases at J, with 11 bases between the two ends. Points from the study as a whole: Diversity was higher, and naive CD4+ cells more numerous, in long-lived donors than in aged donors. Because sorting was not performed, PBMCs prevented conclusive naive versus antigen-experienced comparison.

It was with a sample-barcoded 5' primer and a J-beta primer mix that a second PCR of roughly 7 to 12 cycles was run. With 12 random nucleotides, a template-switch adaptor tagged each individual cDNA molecule. TCRdb fed the 5' RACE reads into MiXCR, producing one record per CDR3 protein. The repertoire holds about 680,000 distinct CDR3 sequences, approximately 50% seen once, with roughly 34% in the top ten. With regard to this clonotype: Its antigen is unknown.

Material for sequencing was blood. This sequence was found in a woman aged 60-75 years in good health. The chain carries TRBV7-3 and TRBJ2-7; no reliable D call. DNA of the CDR3: TGTGCCAGCAGCTTAAGAAGCACCGAGGAGCAGTACTTC. Translated, it gives CASSLRSTEEQYF.